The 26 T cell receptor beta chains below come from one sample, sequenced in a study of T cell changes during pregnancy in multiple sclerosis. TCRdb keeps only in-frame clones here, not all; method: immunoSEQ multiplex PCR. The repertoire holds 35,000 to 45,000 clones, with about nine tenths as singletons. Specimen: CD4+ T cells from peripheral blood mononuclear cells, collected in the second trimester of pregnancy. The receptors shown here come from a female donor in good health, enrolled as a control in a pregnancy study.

The CDR3 DNA reads as TGCAGCGTTGAAGCACAGGGGATGGGTGAGACCCAGTACTTC. Translation gives CSVEAQGMGETQYF. This chain connects TRBV29-1 to TRBJ2-5, with TRBD1 identical over 7 bases. The CDR3 has 14 residues. With V trimmed by 1 base and J by 5 bases, 7 bases remained unmatched. Germline CDR1 is SQVTM and CDR2 is ANQGSEA.

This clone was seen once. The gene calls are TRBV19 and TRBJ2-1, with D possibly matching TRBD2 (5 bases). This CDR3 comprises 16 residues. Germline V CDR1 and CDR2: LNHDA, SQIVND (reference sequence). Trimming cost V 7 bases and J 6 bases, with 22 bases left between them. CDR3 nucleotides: TGTGCCAGTACCCCCCGTCGGGATTTAGGGATCAATGAGCAGTTCTTC. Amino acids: CASTPRRDLGINEQFF.

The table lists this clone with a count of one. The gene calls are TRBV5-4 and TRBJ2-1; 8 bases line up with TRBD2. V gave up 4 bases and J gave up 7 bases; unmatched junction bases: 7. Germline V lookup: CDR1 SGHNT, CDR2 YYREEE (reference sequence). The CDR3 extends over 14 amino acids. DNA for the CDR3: TGTGCCAGCAGCCAGCGAGCGGGGGAGAATGAGCAGTTCTTC. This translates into CASSQRAGENEQFF.

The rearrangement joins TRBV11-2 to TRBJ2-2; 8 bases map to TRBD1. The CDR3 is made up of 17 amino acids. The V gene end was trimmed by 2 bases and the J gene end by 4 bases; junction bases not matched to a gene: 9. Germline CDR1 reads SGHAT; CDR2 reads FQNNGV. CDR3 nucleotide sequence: TGTGCCAGCAGCTTACCCAGGGGGCAGGAGGGCACCGGGGAGCTGTTTTTT. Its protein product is CASSLPRGQEGTGELFF.

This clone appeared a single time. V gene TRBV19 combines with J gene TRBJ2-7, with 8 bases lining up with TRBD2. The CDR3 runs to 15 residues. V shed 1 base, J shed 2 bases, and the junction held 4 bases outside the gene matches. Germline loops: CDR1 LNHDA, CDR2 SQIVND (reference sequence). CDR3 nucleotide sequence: TGTGCCAGTAGTATAGGCCTAGCGGGCGCCTACGAGCAGTACTTC. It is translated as CASSIGLAGAYEQYF.

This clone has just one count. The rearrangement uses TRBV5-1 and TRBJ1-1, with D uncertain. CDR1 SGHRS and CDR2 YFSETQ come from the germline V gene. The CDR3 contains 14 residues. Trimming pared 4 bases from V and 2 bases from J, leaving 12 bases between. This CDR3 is CASSTQTVNTEAFF. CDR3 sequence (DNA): TGCGCCAGCAGCACGCAGACTGTAAACACTGAAGCTTTCTTT.

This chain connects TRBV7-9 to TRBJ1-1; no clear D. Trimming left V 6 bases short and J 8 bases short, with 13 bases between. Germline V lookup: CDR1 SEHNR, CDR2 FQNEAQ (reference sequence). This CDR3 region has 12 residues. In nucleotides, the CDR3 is TGTGCCAGCAGTCATCATGATACAGAAGCTTTCTTT. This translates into CASSHHDTEAFF.

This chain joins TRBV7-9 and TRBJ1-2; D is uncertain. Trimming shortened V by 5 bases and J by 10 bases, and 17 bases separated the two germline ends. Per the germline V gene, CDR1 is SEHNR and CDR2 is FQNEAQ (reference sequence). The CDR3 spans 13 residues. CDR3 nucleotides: TGTGCCAGCAGCCACGATCGGGGTTTGTCCTACACCTTC. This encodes CASSHDRGLSYTF. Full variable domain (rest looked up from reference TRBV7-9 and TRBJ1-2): DTGVSQNPRHKITKRGQNVTFRCDPISEHNRLYWYRQTLGQGPEFLTYFQNEAQLEKSRLLSDRFSAERPKGSFSTLEIQRTEQGDSAMYLCASSHDRGLSYTFGSGTRLTVV.

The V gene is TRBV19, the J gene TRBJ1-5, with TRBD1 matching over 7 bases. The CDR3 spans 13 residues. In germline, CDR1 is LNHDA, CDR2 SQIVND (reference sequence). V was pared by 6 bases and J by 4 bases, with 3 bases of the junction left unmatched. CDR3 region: CASSRGANQPQHF. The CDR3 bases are TGTGCCAGTAGCAGGGGGGCTAATCAGCCCCAGCATTTT.

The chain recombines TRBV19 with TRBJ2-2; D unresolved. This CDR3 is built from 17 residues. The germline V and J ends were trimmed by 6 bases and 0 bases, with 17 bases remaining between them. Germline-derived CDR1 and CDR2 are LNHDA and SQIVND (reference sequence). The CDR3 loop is CASSSFISVTNTGELFF. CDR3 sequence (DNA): TGTGCCAGTAGCTCCTTCATCAGCGTTACGAACACCGGGGAGCTGTTTTTT.

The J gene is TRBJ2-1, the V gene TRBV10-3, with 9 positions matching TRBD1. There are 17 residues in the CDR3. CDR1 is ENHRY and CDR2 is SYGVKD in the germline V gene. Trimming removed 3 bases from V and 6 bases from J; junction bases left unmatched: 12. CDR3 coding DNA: TGTGCCATCAGTGACTTATTCCCCGGGACAGGGTCCAATGAGCAGTTCTTC. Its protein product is CAISDLFPGTGSNEQFF.

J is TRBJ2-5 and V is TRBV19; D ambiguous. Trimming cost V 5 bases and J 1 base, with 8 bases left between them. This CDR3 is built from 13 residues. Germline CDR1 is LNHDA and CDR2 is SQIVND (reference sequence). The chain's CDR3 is CASSPSIQETQYF. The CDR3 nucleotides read TGTGCCAGTAGTCCCAGTATCCAAGAGACCCAGTACTTC.

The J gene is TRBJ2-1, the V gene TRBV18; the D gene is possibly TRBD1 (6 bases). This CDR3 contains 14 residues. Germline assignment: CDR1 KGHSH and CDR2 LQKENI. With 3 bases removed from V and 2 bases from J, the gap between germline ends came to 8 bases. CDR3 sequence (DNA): TGTGCCAGCTCACCCGGACAGCCCTACAATGAGCAGTTCTTC. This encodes CASSPGQPYNEQFF. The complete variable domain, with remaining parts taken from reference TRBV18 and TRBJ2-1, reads NAGVMQNPRHLVRRRGQEARLRCSPMKGHSHVYWYRQLPEEGLKFMVYLQKENIIDESGMPKERFSAEFPKEGPSILRIQQVVRGDSAAYFCASSPGQPYNEQFFGPGTRLTVL.

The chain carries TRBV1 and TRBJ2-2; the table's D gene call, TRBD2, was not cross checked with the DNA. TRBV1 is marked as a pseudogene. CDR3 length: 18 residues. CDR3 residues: CTSSYPLSGGKNTGELFF. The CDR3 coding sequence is TGCACCAGCAGCTATCCCCTTAGCGGGGGGAAGAACACCGGGGAGCTGTTTTTT.

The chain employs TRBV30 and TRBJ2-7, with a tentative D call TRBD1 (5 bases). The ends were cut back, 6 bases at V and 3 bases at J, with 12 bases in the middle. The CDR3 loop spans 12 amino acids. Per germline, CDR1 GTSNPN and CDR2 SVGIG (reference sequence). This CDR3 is CACGQGVYEQYF. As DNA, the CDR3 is TGTGCCTGTGGTCAGGGCGTCTACGAGCAGTACTTC.

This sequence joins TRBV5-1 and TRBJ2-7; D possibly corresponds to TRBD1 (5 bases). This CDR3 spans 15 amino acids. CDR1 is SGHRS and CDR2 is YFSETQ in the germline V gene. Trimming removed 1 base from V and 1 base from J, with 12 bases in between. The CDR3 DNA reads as TGCGCCAGCAGCTTGCAGGGTGCTACTTCCTACGAGCAGTACTTC. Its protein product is CASSLQGATSYEQYF.

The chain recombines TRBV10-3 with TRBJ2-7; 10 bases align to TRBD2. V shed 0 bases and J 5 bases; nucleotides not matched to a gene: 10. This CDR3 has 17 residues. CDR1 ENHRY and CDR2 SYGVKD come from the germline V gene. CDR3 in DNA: TGTGCCATCAGTGAGTCGTTGGGGACTAGCGTATGGAACGAGCAGTACTTC. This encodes CAISESLGTSVWNEQYF.

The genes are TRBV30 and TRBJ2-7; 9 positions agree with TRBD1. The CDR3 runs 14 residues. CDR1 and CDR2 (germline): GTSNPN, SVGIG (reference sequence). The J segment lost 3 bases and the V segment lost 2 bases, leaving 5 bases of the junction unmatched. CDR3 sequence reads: CAWSSGTGFYEQYF. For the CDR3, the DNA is TGTGCCTGGAGTTCCGGGACAGGGTTCTACGAGCAGTACTTC.

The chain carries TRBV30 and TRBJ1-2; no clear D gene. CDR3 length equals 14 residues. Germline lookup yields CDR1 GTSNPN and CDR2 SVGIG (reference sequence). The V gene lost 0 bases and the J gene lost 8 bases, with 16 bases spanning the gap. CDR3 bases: TGTGCCTGGAGTGTACCTGGCAGCGTGAAGGGCTACACCTTC. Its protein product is CAWSVPGSVKGYTF.

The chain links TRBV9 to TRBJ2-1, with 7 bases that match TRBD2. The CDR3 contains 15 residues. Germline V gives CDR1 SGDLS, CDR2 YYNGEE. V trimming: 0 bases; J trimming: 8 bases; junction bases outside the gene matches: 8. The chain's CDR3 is CASSVAGGKSDEQFF. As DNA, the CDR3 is TGTGCCAGCAGCGTAGCGGGAGGCAAGAGCGATGAGCAGTTCTTC.

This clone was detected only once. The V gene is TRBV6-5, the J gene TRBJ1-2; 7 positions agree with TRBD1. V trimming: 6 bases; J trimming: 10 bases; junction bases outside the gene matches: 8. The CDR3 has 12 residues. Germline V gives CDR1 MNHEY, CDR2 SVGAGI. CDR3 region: CASSGQVNDYTF. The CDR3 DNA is TGTGCCAGCAGCGGACAGGTTAACGACTACACCTTC.

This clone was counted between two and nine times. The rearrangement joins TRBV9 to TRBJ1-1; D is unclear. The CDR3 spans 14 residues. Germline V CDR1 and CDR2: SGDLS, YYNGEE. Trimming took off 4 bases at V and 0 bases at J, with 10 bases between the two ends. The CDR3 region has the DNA TGTGCCAGCAGCCCGCGGAGCTTGAACACTGAAGCTTTCTTT. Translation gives CASSPRSLNTEAFF.

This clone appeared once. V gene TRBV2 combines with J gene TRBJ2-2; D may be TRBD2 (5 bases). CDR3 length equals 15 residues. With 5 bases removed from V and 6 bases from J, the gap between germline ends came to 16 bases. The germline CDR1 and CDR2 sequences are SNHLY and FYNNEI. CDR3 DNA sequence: TGTGCCAGCAGTATAGAGGTACCCGGGGCCGGGGAGCTGTTTTTT. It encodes CASSIEVPGAGELFF. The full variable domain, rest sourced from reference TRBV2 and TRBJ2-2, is EPEVTQTPSHQVTQMGQEVILRCVPISNHLYFYWYRQILGQKVEFLVSFYNNEISEKSEIFDDQFSVERPDGSNFTLKIRSTKLEDSAMYFCASSIEVPGAGELFFGEGSRLTVL.

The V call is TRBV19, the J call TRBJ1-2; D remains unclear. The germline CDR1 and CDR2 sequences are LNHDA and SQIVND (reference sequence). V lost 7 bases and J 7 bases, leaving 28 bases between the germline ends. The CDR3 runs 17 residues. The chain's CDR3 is CASTPRGARDGLGGYTF. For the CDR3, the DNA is TGTGCCAGTACTCCCCGGGGAGCGAGGGATGGTCTAGGTGGCTACACCTTC.

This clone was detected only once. This chain's CDR3 is CASSHLFTEEQYF. CDR3 nucleotide sequence: TGTGCCAGCAGCCACCTGTTTACGGAGGAGCAGTACTTC. This chain links TRBV7-9 with TRBJ2-7; D unclear. The CDR3 runs to 13 residues. V lost 5 bases and J 7 bases, leaving 15 bases between the germline ends. Germline-derived CDR1 and CDR2 are SEHNR and FQNEAQ (reference sequence).

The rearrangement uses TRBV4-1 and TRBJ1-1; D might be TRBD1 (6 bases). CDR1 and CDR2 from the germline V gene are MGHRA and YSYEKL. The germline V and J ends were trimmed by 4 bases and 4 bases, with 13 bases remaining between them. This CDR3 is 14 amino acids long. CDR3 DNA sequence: TGCGCCAGCAGCCGAAACAGGGAAAGCACTGAAGCTTTCTTT. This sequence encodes CASSRNRESTEAFF.